The rows below give T cell receptor beta chains drawn from one sample of a study of blood T cell repertoires in COVID-19. The repertoire was sequenced with immunoSEQ multiplex PCR; TCRdb's copy has only in-frame clones and lacks some. The sample holds some 97,000 clones, around 90% seen once. Sample: peripheral blood. The receptors shown here come from a man between 65 and 85 years old with acute or convalescent COVID-19. Both conserved end residues are part of each CDR3. D genes are given only for firm matches.

>TRBV5-6|TRBJ2-1|TRBD2
TGTGCCAGCACCCTAGCGGGAGTATACAATGAGCAGTTCTTC
CASTLAGVYNEQFF
>TRBV25-1|TRBJ1-2|-
TGTGCCAGCAGTGAAGCAGGCCGCGGCTACACCTTC
CASSEAGRGYTF
>TRBV5-1|TRBJ1-1|TRBD1
TGCGCCAGCCGACAGGGTGGGGACACTGAAGCTTTCTTT
CASRQGGDTEAFF
>TRBV19|TRBJ2-4|TRBD2
TGTGCCAGTAGTATATTTGTAGCGGGGGGGTATACCAAAAACATTCAGTACTTC
CASSIFVAGGYTKNIQYF
>TRBV28|TRBJ2-1|TRBD1
TGTGCCAGCAGTTCGACAGGGAACTCCTACAATGAGCAGTTCTTC
CASSSTGNSYNEQFF
>TRBV23-1|TRBJ2-1|-
TGCGCCAGCAGTCAATCAAGGGGACTGCCCACCTACAATGAGCAGTTCTTC
CASSQSRGLPTYNEQFF
>TRBV4-1|TRBJ2-1|-
TGCGCCAGCAGCCAAGAACCAGGGCGGAGGGACAATGAGCAGTTCTTC
CASSQEPGRRDNEQFF
>TRBV9|TRBJ2-1|-
TGTGCCAGCAGCGTAGGAGAGCTTACGGCCTACAATGAGCAGTTCTTC
CASSVGELTAYNEQFF
>TRBV6-6|TRBJ2-1|-
TGTGCCAGCAACACCTATAGCGCATCAGCCTACAATGAGCAGTTCTTC
CASNTYSASAYNEQFF
>TRBV6-4|TRBJ2-7|TRBD2
TGTGCCAGCCAGGAAGGAGCGGGGGGCCCCTACGAGCAGTACTTC
CASQEGAGGPYEQYF
>TRBV3-1/TRBV3-2|TRBJ1-2|-
TGTGCCAGCAGCCACCTTCAGGCTTCCAACAACTATGGCTACACCTTC
CASSHLQASNNYGYTF
>TRBV7-8|TRBJ1-6|-
TGTGCCAGCAGCTCAGGCCGAAGCTCCTATAATTCACCCCTCCACTTT
CASSSGRSSYNSPLHF
>TRBV4-3|TRBJ2-5|TRBD2
TGCGCCAGCAGCCCCGGGACTAGCGGAGGTGGGGAGACCCAGTACTTC
CASSPGTSGGGETQYF
>TRBV5-6|TRBJ2-3|-
TGTGCCAGCAGCCCCGTGGGCGGGGTTTTTGATACGCAGTATTTT
CASSPVGGVFDTQYF
>TRBV2|TRBJ1-1|-
TGTGCCAGCAGGGACAGAACAAACACTGAAGCTTTCTTT
CASRDRTNTEAFF
>TRBV9|TRBJ1-3|TRBD1
TGTGCCAGCAGCTCACGGCAGGGGGACAACACCATATATTTT
CASSSRQGDNTIYF
>TRBV7-9|TRBJ1-2|-
TGTGCCAGCACTTCCGCGGGGGGACTCTACGCCTATGGCTACACCTTC
CASTSAGGLYAYGYTF
>TRBV3-1/TRBV3-2|TRBJ1-4|-
TGTGCCAGCAGCCAAGACGGGAGGGGGAATGAAAAACTGTTTTTT
CASSQDGRGNEKLFF
>TRBV7-2|TRBJ1-6|-
TGTGCCAGCAGCTTAGGTGGGGCAGGGTGGAATTCACCCCTCCACTTT
CASSLGGAGWNSPLHF
>TRBV25-1|TRBJ1-4|TRBD1
TGTGCCAGCAGTGATGGGGACAGGGGGCAGGGAAAACTGTTTTTT
CASSDGDRGQGKLFF
>TRBV6-5|TRBJ2-4|TRBD1
TGTGCCAGCACGATCCGGGACAGGGTGGGGAACATTCAGTACTTC
CASTIRDRVGNIQYF
>TRBV19|TRBJ2-3|TRBD1
TGTGCCTCAAATTTGCGGACAGGGGCGCAGTATTTT
CASNLRTGAQYF
>TRBV5-1|TRBJ2-7|TRBD1
TGCGCCAGCCGGGACAGATCGACTTCCTACGAGCAGTACTTC
CASRDRSTSYEQYF